The 23 T cell receptor beta chains below were found in one sample sequenced in a study of blood T cell repertoires in COVID-19. Method: immunoSEQ multiplex PCR; TCRdb's copy keeps in-frame clones and lacks some. The table shows about 110,000 clones, with approximately 83% occurring only once. The sequencing sample was made of peripheral blood. The receptors shown here come from a woman aged 70-85 years with acute or convalescent COVID-19.

The chain links TRBV12-3 or TRBV12-4 to TRBJ1-6, with D perhaps matching TRBD1 (5 bases). The CDR3 totals 13 residues. V was clipped by 5 bases and J by 5 bases, with 7 bases between them. CDR3 sequence reads: CASSLRDNSPLHF. Written as DNA, the CDR3 is TGTGCCAGCAGTCTCAGGGATAATTCACCCCTCCACTTT.

This clone appeared a few times. The chain is built from TRBV4-3 and TRBJ1-2; D is possibly TRBD1 (5 bases). V lost 1 base to trimming and J lost 7 bases, with 13 bases between them. The CDR3 runs to 14 residues. In germline, CDR1 is LGHNA, CDR2 YSLEER. Here the CDR3 DNA reads TGCGCCAGCAGCCAAGGACCTAGACAGATTGGCTACACCTTC. Translated, it gives CASSQGPRQIGYTF.

The chain carries TRBV3-1 (or the pseudogene TRBV3-2) and TRBJ1-1; D is perhaps TRBD1 (5 bases). This CDR3 region has 14 residues. Germline assignment: CDR1 LGHDT and CDR2 YNNKEL (reference sequence). V lost 2 bases and J 1 base, leaving 8 bases between the germline ends. CDR3 coding DNA: TGTGCCAGCAGCCAATTGGGGCAGAACACTGAAGCTTTCTTT. Protein: CASSQLGQNTEAFF.

In DNA, the CDR3 is TGTGCCAGCAGCCAGTCGGGACAGCACAATTCACCCCTCCACTTT. This gives the protein CASSQSGQHNSPLHF. J is TRBJ1-6 and V is TRBV16, with 7 bases that match TRBD1. The CDR3 is 15 amino acids. Germline CDR1 is KGHSY and CDR2 is FQNENV. V was pared by 3 bases and J by 7 bases, with 6 bases of the junction left unmatched.

The V and J genes are TRBV2 and TRBJ2-7, with D possibly TRBD1 on 5 matching bases. The germline gives CDR1 SNHLY, CDR2 FYNNEI. Trimming removed 7 bases at V and 0 bases at J, with 19 bases between. This CDR3 is 16 amino acids long. CDR3 protein: CASTSNSGRLSYEQYV. CDR3 in DNA: TGTGCCAGCACCTCAAACTCAGGGCGGCTCTCCTACGAGCAGTACGTC.

The V call is TRBV3-1 (or the pseudogene TRBV3-2), the J call TRBJ1-1; unclear D gene. Trimming took off 4 bases at V and 1 base at J, with 7 bases between the two ends. Germline assignment: CDR1 LGHDT and CDR2 YNNKEL (reference sequence). This CDR3 has 13 residues. DNA for the CDR3: TGTGCCAGCAGCCTGAACAGGAACACTGAAGCTTTCTTT. This codes for CASSLNRNTEAFF.

This chain connects TRBV5-1 to TRBJ2-1, with TRBD2 matching over 13 bases. This CDR3 comprises 20 residues. Germline trimming cut 3 bases from V and 2 bases from J; bases unmatched to any gene: 14. CDR1 SGHRS and CDR2 YFSETQ come from the germline V gene. CDR3 nucleotide sequence: TGCGCCAGCAGCTCGAAACCTTTTAGGACTAGCGGGAGACCCTACAATGAGCAGTTCTTC. It specifies CASSSKPFRTSGRPYNEQFF.

The chain recombines TRBV19 with TRBJ2-1; D unclear. Germline loops: CDR1 LNHDA, CDR2 SQIVND (reference sequence). The CDR3 is made up of 15 amino acids. Deletions cut 3 bases from V and 0 bases from J, with 9 bases between. CDR3 bases: TGTGCCAGTAGTATTCCGGGTTTCTCCTACAATGAGCAGTTCTTC. Translated, it gives CASSIPGFSYNEQFF.

This chain uses TRBV2 with TRBJ2-5, with 11 bases lining up with TRBD1. The CDR3 length is 13 residues. Germline values: CDR1 SNHLY, CDR2 FYNNEI. Trimming cost V 10 bases and J 7 bases; bases outside gene matches: 8. The CDR3 DNA sequence: TGTGCCATCGGGACAGGGGGGCTTGGGACCCAGTACTTC. Translated: CAIGTGGLGTQYF.

This clone was seen only once. This chain joins TRBV7-2 and TRBJ2-5; tentative D call: TRBD2 (5 bases). V was cut by 5 bases and J by 5 bases, with 9 bases left in between. There are 12 residues in the CDR3. The germline gives CDR1 SGHTA, CDR2 FQGNSA. CDR3 nucleotide sequence: TGTGCCAGCAGCGCTAGCTGGGAGACCCAGTACTTC. This codes for CASSASWETQYF.

V is TRBV7-9 and J is TRBJ1-3; 10 positions agree with TRBD1. Germline V CDR1 and CDR2: SEHNR, FQNEAQ (reference sequence). V lost 5 bases to trimming and J lost 5 bases; unmatched junction nucleotides: 12. CDR3 length: 17 residues. The CDR3 bases are TGTGCCAGCAGCCCCGTAGGGACAGGGGTCTTGCGAAACACCATATATTTT. Amino acid sequence: CASSPVGTGVLRNTIYF.

The chain employs TRBV5-4 and TRBJ1-6; possibly TRBD1 for D (6 bases). The ends were cut back, 6 bases at V and 5 bases at J, with 15 bases in the middle. The CDR3 runs 15 residues. Germline V gives CDR1 SGHNT, CDR2 YYREEE (reference sequence). Written as DNA, the CDR3 is TGTGCCAGCACTCTTGGGGGGGCGAATAATTCACCCCTCCACTTT. Its translation is CASTLGGANNSPLHF.

The DNA of the CDR3 is TGTGCCAGCAGCTCCCCCGACAGGGGGTACACCGGGGAGCTGTTTTTT. Its protein is CASSSPDRGYTGELFF. The rearrangement uses TRBV11-2 and TRBJ2-2; 9 nucleotides match TRBD1. V shed 4 bases, J shed 3 bases, and the junction held 6 bases outside the gene matches. The CDR3 loop spans 16 amino acids. The germline V gene encodes CDR1 SGHAT and CDR2 FQNNGV.

This clone was recorded once. V gene TRBV10-1 combines with J gene TRBJ2-1, with 8 bases identical to TRBD2. The CDR3 is 14 residues long. Looked up from germline, CDR1 is WNHNN and CDR2 is SYGVQD (reference sequence). Unmatched junction bases numbered 3, after V lost 3 bases and J lost 5 bases. The CDR3 loop is CASSDSLADNEQFF. The DNA for the CDR3 is TGCGCCAGCAGTGATTCACTAGCGGACAATGAGCAGTTCTTC.

The V and J genes are TRBV28 and TRBJ2-5, with 11 nucleotides matching TRBD1. The CDR3 extends over 14 amino acids. The J segment lost 5 bases and the V segment lost 8 bases, leaving 7 bases of the junction unmatched. In germline, CDR1 is MDHEN, CDR2 SYDVKM. In nucleotides, the CDR3 is TGTGCCAGCCGGGACAGGGGGACCGGGGAGACCCAGTACTTC. Protein sequence: CASRDRGTGETQYF.

The chain employs TRBV2 and TRBJ1-2; 7 bases map to TRBD1. CDR1 is SNHLY and CDR2 is FYNNEI in the germline V gene. With V trimmed by 2 bases and J by 4 bases, 10 bases remained unmatched. The CDR3 contains 16 residues. Here the CDR3 DNA reads TGTGCCAGCAGTGAAAGATTGAGGGGGCAACTCTATGGCTACACCTTC. This sequence encodes CASSERLRGQLYGYTF. Based on the CDR3 plus reference TRBV2 and TRBJ1-2, the full variable domain is EPEVTQTPSHQVTQMGQEVILRCVPISNHLYFYWYRQILGQKVEFLVSFYNNEISEKSEIFDDQFSVERPDGSNFTLKIRSTKLEDSAMYFCASSERLRGQLYGYTFGSGTRLTVV.

The J gene is TRBJ1-1, the V gene TRBV29-1, with D unclear. CDR1 and CDR2 (germline): SQVTM, ANQGSEA. CDR3 length equals 13 residues. V was trimmed by 6 bases and J by 3 bases, leaving 14 bases between them. The DNA of the CDR3 is TGCAGCGTCCGCCGGGAGTCCTACACTGAAGCTTTCTTT. Amino acid sequence: CSVRRESYTEAFF.

V and J are TRBV28 and TRBJ1-5; 8 nucleotides line up with TRBD1. The CDR3 has 17 amino acids. Germline loops: CDR1 MDHEN, CDR2 SYDVKM. Trimming cost V 5 bases and J 5 bases; bases outside gene matches: 14. The CDR3 bases are TGTGCCAGCAGTATGGACAGGGATTTATTAGGTTATCAGCCCCAGCATTTT. Translated, it gives CASSMDRDLLGYQPQHF.

This chain uses TRBV12-3 or TRBV12-4 with TRBJ1-5, with no clear D. This CDR3 is 13 amino acids long. V was shortened by 3 bases and J by 6 bases, with 9 bases between the two germline ends. The CDR3: CASSFSELQPQHF. DNA of the CDR3: TGTGCCAGCAGTTTTAGTGAACTTCAGCCCCAGCATTTT.

This clone was picked up a small number of times. This chain joins TRBV28 and TRBJ1-1, with D perhaps TRBD1 (5 bases). The CDR3 has 15 amino acids. Trimming stripped 7 bases from V and 0 bases from J, with 15 bases between. The V gene's germline CDR1 is MDHEN and CDR2 SYDVKM. CDR3 DNA sequence: TGTGCCAGCAACGGCGGCGGGACTATGAACACTGAAGCTTTCTTT. It is translated as CASNGGGTMNTEAFF.

This chain connects TRBV27 to TRBJ2-1; TRBD2 matches at 7 bases. The V gene end was trimmed by 3 bases and the J gene end by 14 bases; junction bases not matched to a gene: 16. Germline V gives CDR1 MNHEY, CDR2 SMNVEV (reference sequence). The CDR3 has 15 residues. CDR3 bases: TGTGCCAGCAGTTTTTGGCCCTCTAGCGGACGCGGAGAGTTCTTC. Its translation is CASSFWPSSGRGEFF.

This chain uses TRBV6-5 with TRBJ2-7; TRBD1 matches 8 bases. Per germline, CDR1 MNHEY and CDR2 SVGAGI. Germline trimming cut 1 base from V and 4 bases from J; bases unmatched to any gene: 3. The CDR3 consists of 14 residues. The CDR3 sequence: CASSYYGQGYEQYF. The CDR3 DNA follows: TGTGCCAGCAGTTACTATGGACAGGGTTACGAGCAGTACTTC.

This chain connects TRBV11-3 to TRBJ1-5; the D gene is possibly TRBD1 (5 bases). Looked up from germline, CDR1 is SGHNT and CDR2 is YENEEA. The CDR3 totals 16 residues. V lost 0 bases and J 9 bases, leaving 18 bases between the germline ends. CDR3 region: CASSLDPGQGLGPQHF. As DNA, the CDR3 is TGTGCCAGCAGCTTAGATCCTGGGCAGGGCCTAGGGCCCCAGCATTTT. The variable domain in full, with the rest retrieved from reference TRBV11-3 and TRBJ1-5, is EAGVVQSPRYKIIEKKQPVAFWCNPISGHNTLYWYLQNLGQGPELLIRYENEEAVDDSQLPKDRFSAERLKGVDSTLKIQPAELGDSAVYLCASSLDPGQGLGPQHFGDGTRLSIL.